This is a list of T cell receptor beta chains from one sample in a study of human T cells and chemical hapten exposure. One entry per CDR3 protein, called by TCRdb with MiXCR from the RACE reads. This table has 45,000 to 60,000 distinct CDR3 sequences, around 12% appearing once. The specimen was whole blood, collected in connection with sensitization to the hapten diphenylcyclopropenone (DPC). These receptors came from a man aged 25-40 years with alopecia areata. Some clones in this sample may be carry-over from other donors' samples. The CDR3 runs from the conserved cysteine through the conserved F or W. Fields, in order: clone size, D gene, V gene, CDR3 length, J gene, CDR3 protein, CDR3 DNA. A D gene is named only where the DNA matches it firmly. The listing skips clone size in some rows; elsewhere it reads once, few, many or a size class.

abundance: -
d_gene: -
v_gene: TRBV7-3
len: 13
j_gene: TRBJ2-3
CDR3aa: CASSLTGPDTQYF
CDR3nt: TGTGCCAGCAGCTTAACTGGACCAGATACGCAGTATTTT

abundance: few
d_gene: -
v_gene: TRBV6-1
len: 14
j_gene: TRBJ1-2
CDR3aa: CASSNGWQNYGYTF
CDR3nt: TGTGCCAGCAGTAATGGGTGGCAGAACTATGGCTACACCTTC

abundance: -
d_gene: TRBD1
v_gene: TRBV12-3/TRBV12-4
len: 18
j_gene: TRBJ2-3
CDR3aa: CASSLAGGTKIGSDTQYF
CDR3nt: TGTGCCAGCAGTTTAGCAGGGGGCACAAAAATAGGGTCAGATACGCAGTATTTT

abundance: few
d_gene: TRBD1
v_gene: TRBV30
len: 14
j_gene: TRBJ2-7
CDR3aa: CAWGRQGGPYEQYF
CDR3nt: TGTGCCTGGGGTCGACAGGGGGGGCCCTACGAGCAGTACTTC

abundance: -
d_gene: -
v_gene: TRBV27
len: 15
j_gene: TRBJ2-7
CDR3aa: CASSSAAGLPVEQYF
CDR3nt: TGTGCCAGCAGTTCCGCGGCGGGGCTCCCGGTCGAGCAGTACTTC

abundance: -
d_gene: TRBD1
v_gene: TRBV2
len: 15
j_gene: TRBJ1-1
CDR3aa: CASTGRQGANTEAFF
CDR3nt: TGTGCCAGCACCGGACGACAGGGGGCGAACACTGAAGCTTTCTTT

abundance: few
d_gene: -
v_gene: TRBV4-1
len: 15
j_gene: TRBJ1-2
CDR3aa: CASSPEWDMNYGYTF
CDR3nt: TGCGCCAGCAGCCCAGAATGGGATATGAACTATGGCTACACCTTC

abundance: few
d_gene: -
v_gene: TRBV7-8
len: 14
j_gene: TRBJ2-7
CDR3aa: CASSRSLLRDEQYF
CDR3nt: TGTGCCAGCAGCAGAAGTCTTCTGCGGGATGAGCAGTACTTC

abundance: -
d_gene: -
v_gene: TRBV29-1
len: 11
j_gene: TRBJ1-2
CDR3aa: CSGESAYGYTF
CDR3nt: TGCAGCGGGGAATCCGCCTATGGCTACACCTTC

abundance: few
d_gene: TRBD1
v_gene: TRBV28
len: 16
j_gene: TRBJ2-7
CDR3aa: CASSLSRDREEDEQYF
CDR3nt: TGTGCCAGCAGTCTCTCGCGGGACAGGGAGGAAGACGAGCAGTACTTC

abundance: many
d_gene: TRBD1
v_gene: TRBV5-1
len: 15
j_gene: TRBJ2-3
CDR3aa: CASSSTGERRDTQYF
CDR3nt: TGCGCCAGCAGCTCGACAGGGGAGAGGAGGGATACGCAGTATTTT

abundance: -
d_gene: TRBD2
v_gene: TRBV20-1
len: 14
j_gene: TRBJ2-3
CDR3aa: CSAPGGPWRDTQYF
CDR3nt: TGCAGTGCTCCGGGGGGACCCTGGAGAGATACGCAGTATTTT

abundance: many
d_gene: -
v_gene: TRBV3-1
len: 15
j_gene: TRBJ2-1
CDR3aa: CASSYNRGPAPQQFF
CDR3nt: TGTGCCAGCAGCTACAACCGGGGGCCAGCCCCGCAGCAGTTCTTC

abundance: many
d_gene: -
v_gene: TRBV24-1
len: 13
j_gene: TRBJ2-1
CDR3aa: CATMGEPYNEQFF
CDR3nt: TGTGCCACCATGGGTGAGCCTTACAATGAGCAGTTCTTC

abundance: many
d_gene: TRBD1
v_gene: TRBV7-8
len: 19
j_gene: TRBJ1-5
CDR3aa: CASSFRSTGGPYSNQPQHF
CDR3nt: TGTGCCAGCAGCTTTCGGTCGACAGGGGGCCCATATAGCAATCAGCCCCAGCATTTT

abundance: many
d_gene: -
v_gene: TRBV29-1
len: 10
j_gene: TRBJ1-2
CDR3aa: CSVYYSGYTF
CDR3nt: TGCAGCGTTTATTACAGCGGCTACACCTTC